This T cell receptor (beta chain) was retrieved from a study of cytomegalovirus exposure and HLA in healthy donors. On this clone: Its target is unknown.

Germline CDR1 and CDR2: MDHEN and SYDVKM. This CDR3 is built from 15 residues. Trimming took 5 bases from V and 13 from J; bases not matched to a gene: 19. 13 Jbeta primers and 60 Vbeta primers were used for the PCR. Sequencing was performed with immunoSEQ multiplex PCR; in TCRdb, only in-frame clones are kept and a portion is missing. This table holds about 88,000 clones, 85% to 90% found once. Study-level results: It was fewer than 200 TCR beta chains that were listed as cytomegalovirus-associated. Beyond CMV serostatus, there was no information to go on about immune exposure. There was a cluster of highly shared sequence variants that was likely a sequencing artifact.

The TCR sequence derives from a young man in good health and CMV-seronegative. The rearrangement joins TRBV28 to TRBJ1-2, with 7 nucleotides matching TRBD1. The source material was PBMCs. CDR3 in amino acids: CASSPVTRDSLAGTF. The CDR3 DNA reads TGTGCCAGCAGTCCGGTAACCCGGGACAGCCTTGCGGGCACCTTC.